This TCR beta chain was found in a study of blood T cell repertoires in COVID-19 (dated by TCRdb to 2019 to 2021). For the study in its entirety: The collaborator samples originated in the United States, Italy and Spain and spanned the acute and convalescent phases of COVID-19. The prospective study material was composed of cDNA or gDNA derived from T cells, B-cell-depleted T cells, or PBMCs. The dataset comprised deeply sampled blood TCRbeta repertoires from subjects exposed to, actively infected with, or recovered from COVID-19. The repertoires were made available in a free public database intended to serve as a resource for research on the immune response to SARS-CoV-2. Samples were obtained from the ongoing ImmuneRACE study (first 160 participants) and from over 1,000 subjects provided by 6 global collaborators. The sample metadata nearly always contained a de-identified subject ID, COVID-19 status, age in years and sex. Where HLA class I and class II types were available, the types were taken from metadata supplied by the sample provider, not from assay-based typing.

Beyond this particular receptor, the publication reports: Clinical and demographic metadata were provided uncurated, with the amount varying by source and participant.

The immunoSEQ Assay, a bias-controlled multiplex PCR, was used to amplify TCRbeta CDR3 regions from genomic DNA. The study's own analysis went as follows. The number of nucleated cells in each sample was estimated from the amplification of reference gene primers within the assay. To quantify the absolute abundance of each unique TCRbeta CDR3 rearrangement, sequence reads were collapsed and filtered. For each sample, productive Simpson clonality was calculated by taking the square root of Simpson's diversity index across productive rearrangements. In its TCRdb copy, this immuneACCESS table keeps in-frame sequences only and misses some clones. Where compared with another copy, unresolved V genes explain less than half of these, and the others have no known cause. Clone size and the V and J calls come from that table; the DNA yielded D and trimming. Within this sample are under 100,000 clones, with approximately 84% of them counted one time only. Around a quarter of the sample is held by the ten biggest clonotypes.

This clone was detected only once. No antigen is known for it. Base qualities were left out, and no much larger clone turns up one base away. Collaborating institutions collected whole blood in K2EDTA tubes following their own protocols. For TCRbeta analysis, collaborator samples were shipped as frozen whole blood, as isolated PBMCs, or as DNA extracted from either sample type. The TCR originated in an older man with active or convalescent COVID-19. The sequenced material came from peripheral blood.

The CDR3 region reads CASSPRTGRDTEAFF. The nucleotide sequence reads as follows: TGTGCCAGCTCACCACGAACAGGGAGGGACACTGAAGCTTTCTTT. The rearrangement joined TRBV18 to TRBJ1-1; TRBD1 might be the D gene, on 6 matching bases. Including the terminal cysteine and phenylalanine, the CDR3 comprises 15 residues. This entry keeps only the CDR3 DNA: 45 bases, framed from base 1. V sheds 1 base and J sheds 3 bases, leaving 12 bases between their ends. According to the germline V gene, CDR1 reads KGHSH and CDR2 reads LQKENI.